The 19 T cell receptor beta chains presented below share a single source sample, sequenced in a study of vaccination effects on CD4 cells after COVID-19. The antigens for these receptors are not known. The repertoire was sequenced with immunoSEQ multiplex PCR; TCRdb's copy has only in-frame clones and lacks some. Of some 56,000 clones listed, around three quarters are singletons. ViraFEST expansion of antigen-specific CD4+ T cells with viral peptide pools preceded sequencing. Researchers isolated CD4+ T cells once roughly ten days of culture had elapsed. Infection dated between March and December 2020, before the Alpha, Beta and Delta variants reached the United States. Specimen: CD4+ T cells from PBMCs cultured with HIV peptides, collected before COVID-19 vaccination. Subset indicated: HIV-1 Nef peptide pool negative control/reference culture. The receptors here all came from a human donor who had a prior SARS-CoV-2 infection.

The chain combines TRBV7-3 with TRBJ2-1; weak D call: TRBD2 (6 bases). The germline V and J ends were trimmed by 5 bases and 0 bases, with 11 bases remaining between them. The CDR3 is made up of 15 amino acids. Germline V gene lookup returns CDR1 SGHTA and CDR2 FQGTGA. CDR3 nucleotide sequence: TGTGCCAGCAGCCTTAGCGGTAGCTCCTACAATGAGCAGTTCTTC. Protein: CASSLSGSSYNEQFF.

The chain employs TRBV3-1 (or the pseudogene TRBV3-2) and TRBJ2-3, with 8 bases lining up with TRBD2. Germline V gene sequence: CDR1 LGHDT, CDR2 YNNKEL (reference sequence). CDR3 length: 14 residues. Trimming at V came to 7 bases and at J to 2 bases, leaving 5 bases not matched to a gene. The DNA of the CDR3 is TGTGCCAGCACTTTAGCGGGGACCACAGATACGCAGTATTTT. The encoded protein is CASTLAGTTDTQYF.

This chain links TRBV5-1 with TRBJ1-1, with D unclear. Trimming took off 6 bases at V and 2 bases at J, with 23 bases between the two ends. The CDR3 is 17 residues long. The germline gives CDR1 SGHRS, CDR2 YFSETQ. The CDR3 DNA reads as TGCGCCAGCAATCTTCTCCCCGCAAAGGGATTAAACACTGAAGCTTTCTTT. It is translated as CASNLLPAKGLNTEAFF.

V gene TRBV30 combines with J gene TRBJ1-1, with no clear D. From germline, CDR1 is GTSNPN and CDR2 SVGIG (reference sequence). The CDR3 extends over 13 amino acids. The V and J ends lost 1 base and 7 bases respectively, with 13 bases between them. This chain's CDR3 is CAWSDTGPVEAFF. The CDR3 DNA is TGTGCCTGGAGTGACACGGGCCCAGTTGAAGCTTTCTTT.

The gene calls are TRBV30 and TRBJ2-7, with 8 bases identical to TRBD1. CDR3 size: 17 residues. Germline V lookup: CDR1 GTSNPN, CDR2 SVGIG (reference sequence). The trim removed 0 bases at V and 1 base at J, leaving 11 bases unmatched. CDR3 residues: CAWSVFPFGQGSYEQYF. CDR3 sequence (DNA): TGTGCCTGGAGTGTCTTTCCCTTCGGACAGGGTTCCTACGAGCAGTACTTC.

This clone has just a few counts. The CDR3: CASSWGQGRGYEQYF. DNA for the CDR3: TGTGCCAGCAGTTGGGGACAGGGTAGGGGCTACGAGCAGTACTTC. This chain joins TRBV5-4 and TRBJ2-7; 9 bases map to TRBD1. The CDR3 contains 15 residues. The V and J ends lost 5 bases and 3 bases, in that order; junction bases with no gene match: 9. From germline, CDR1 is SGHNT and CDR2 YYREEE (reference sequence).

This chain uses TRBV12-3 or TRBV12-4 with TRBJ2-3; the D is unclear. CDR3 length: 13 residues. Trimming stripped 3 bases from V and 1 base from J, with 5 bases between. The CDR3 sequence is CASSFRRTDTQYF. CDR3 nucleotides: TGTGCCAGCAGTTTCCGACGCACAGATACGCAGTATTTT.

This clone has only a few counts. The J gene is TRBJ2-2, the V gene TRBV3-1 (or the pseudogene TRBV3-2); D may correspond to TRBD1 or TRBD2 (5 bases each). Germline V gene sequence: CDR1 LGHDT, CDR2 YNNKEL (reference sequence). This CDR3 region has 15 residues. Trimming cost V 0 bases and J 3 bases, with 8 bases left between them. CDR3 sequence reads: CASSQDLGDTGELFF. The CDR3 DNA sequence: TGTGCCAGCAGCCAAGACCTGGGGGACACCGGGGAGCTGTTTTTT.

This sequence joins TRBV27 and TRBJ2-1; TRBD2 aligns across 8 bases. CDR3 length equals 15 residues. Germline lookup yields CDR1 MNHEY and CDR2 SMNVEV (reference sequence). V dropped 3 bases and J dropped 4; count of bases not matched to a gene: 5. The CDR3 bases are TGTGCCAGCAGTTTGCTACTAGCGGATTACAATGAGCAGTTCTTC. Translation gives CASSLLLADYNEQFF.

The genes are TRBV2 and TRBJ2-5, with no clear D. There are 15 residues in the CDR3. Germline CDR1 and CDR2: SNHLY and FYNNEI. V lost 4 bases and J 3 bases, leaving 15 bases between the germline ends. This chain's CDR3 is CASSVLGSGEETQYF. In DNA, the CDR3 is TGTGCCAGCAGTGTGCTGGGGTCAGGCGAAGAGACCCAGTACTTC.

DNA of the CDR3: TGTGCCAGCAGCTTAGGTGCCCGGCCAAGAGGGGGCCAGTACTTC. It yields the protein CASSLGARPRGGQYF. The chain uses TRBV7-2 and TRBJ2-5; TRBD1 might be the D (6 bases). The CDR3 extends over 15 amino acids. Per germline, CDR1 SGHTA and CDR2 FQGNSA. Trimming shortened V by 1 base and J by 10 bases, and 19 bases separated the two germline ends. The entire variable domain, with the rest obtained from reference TRBV7-2 and TRBJ2-5, is as follows: GAGVSQSPSNKVTEKGKDVELRCDPISGHTALYWYRQSLGQGLEFLIYFQGNSAPDKSGLPSDRFSAERTGGSVSTLTIQRTQQEDSAVYLCASSLGARPRGGQYFGPGTRLLVL.

V gene TRBV10-3 combines with J gene TRBJ2-1; 7 nucleotides align to TRBD2. The CDR3 covers 13 residues. Germline loops: CDR1 ENHRY, CDR2 SYGVKD. V lost 11 bases, J lost 5 bases, and 9 bases stayed unmatched. DNA of the CDR3: TGTGCCTCAAACGTCCGGGGGGACAATGAGCAGTTCTTC. It specifies CASNVRGDNEQFF.

The rearrangement links TRBV6-5 to TRBJ1-2, with a possible D match to TRBD1 (6 bases). Trimming cost V 8 bases and J 8 bases, with 12 bases left between them. CDR1 is MNHEY, CDR2 SVGAGI, per germline. The CDR3 totals 11 residues. Written as DNA, the CDR3 is TGTGCCAGCTGGGGGCCAGTCGGCTACACCTTC. Protein sequence: CASWGPVGYTF.

The chain links TRBV11-1 to TRBJ2-7, with D perhaps assigned TRBD1 or TRBD2 (5 bases each). This CDR3 region has 14 residues. Trimming shortened V by 5 bases and J by 0 bases, and 11 bases separated the two germline ends. Germline CDR1 and CDR2: SGHAT and FQDESV (reference sequence). Here the CDR3 DNA reads TGTGCCAGCAGCCCGGGGCGGAGCTCCTACGAGCAGTACTTC. It translates to CASSPGRSSYEQYF.

The rearrangement uses TRBV5-4 and TRBJ2-5, with a possible D match to TRBD2 (6 bases). V was pared by 0 bases and J by 5 bases, with 11 bases between. The germline gives CDR1 SGHNT, CDR2 YYREEE (reference sequence). The CDR3 runs 14 residues. CDR3 amino acids: CASSLGGGTETQYF. In nucleotides, the CDR3 is TGTGCCAGCAGCTTGGGAGGCGGGACCGAGACCCAGTACTTC.

The chain carries TRBV12-5 and TRBJ1-2; TRBD1 matches at 7 bases. This CDR3 comprises 13 residues. Germline V CDR1 and CDR2: LGHNT, FRNRAP. The V gene end was trimmed by 7 bases and the J gene end by 5 bases; junction bases not matched to a gene: 7. CDR3: CASVRDSGYGYTF. CDR3 nucleotide sequence: TGTGCTAGTGTAAGGGACAGTGGTTATGGCTACACCTTC.

The rearrangement joins TRBV11-3 to TRBJ2-3, with 8 bases matching TRBD2. V was pared by 5 bases and J by 2 bases, with 6 bases of the junction left unmatched. CDR1 SGHNT and CDR2 YENEEA come from the germline V gene. This CDR3 has 15 residues. CDR3 coding DNA: TGTGCCAGCAGCGCGGTAGCGGGGCTCACAGATACGCAGTATTTT. Encoded protein: CASSAVAGLTDTQYF.

The chain employs TRBV24-1 and TRBJ2-7, with 7 bases identical to TRBD1. J was trimmed by 4 bases and V by 4 bases; bases with no gene match: 9. This CDR3 has 15 residues. Germline-derived CDR1 and CDR2 are KGHDR and SFDVKD. In DNA form, the CDR3 reads TGTGCCACCAGTGAACCACGGGGACAGAGTTACGAGCAGTACTTC. It is translated as CATSEPRGQSYEQYF.

This clone occurred once. The V and J genes are TRBV5-1 and TRBJ2-1; no clear D gene. The CDR3 extends over 15 amino acids. The V gene lost 2 bases and the J gene lost 8 bases, with 17 bases spanning the gap. Germline-derived CDR1 and CDR2 are SGHRS and YFSETQ. The CDR3 DNA is TGCGCCAGCAGCTTCTCTTCTCCTATAGCCGATGAGCAGTTCTTC. This encodes CASSFSSPIADEQFF. The full variable domain, completed using reference TRBV5-1 and TRBJ2-1, is KAGVTQTPRYLIKTRGQQVTLSCSPISGHRSVSWYQQTPGQGLQFLFEYFSETQRNKGNFPGRFSGRQFSNSRSEMNVSTLELGDSALYLCASSFSSPIADEQFFGPGTRLTVL.